The clone carrying this TCR beta chain turned up a few times. The antigen is unknown. These data are taken from a study of CD8 T cells in ankylosing spondylitis. Study-level results: Earlier authors reported some of these motif variants in reactive arthritis synovial fluid and blood. Researchers report that disease-linked clones proved CD8+ and relatively rare in peripheral blood. Reportedly, disease-linked clones are significantly enriched in ankylosing spondylitis patients' matched synovial fluid. A TCR beta motif made of eight highly homologous variants seemed typical of ankylosing spondylitis blood.

Trimming took off 4 bases at V and 7 bases at J, with 7 bases between the two ends. Germline V gives CDR1 DFQATT, CDR2 SNEGSKA (reference sequence). The CDR3 loop spans 11 amino acids. Quantitative 5'-RACE with molecular barcodes was used to make the TCR beta libraries. A single record per CDR3 protein comes from TCRdb applying MiXCR to the 5' RACE reads. The table shows more than 600,000 distinct CDR3 sequences, with roughly 20% occurring only once. This TCR was sampled from a male donor with ankylosing spondylitis. The specimen was blood, either unsorted or a sorted T cell fraction (not recorded which). This rearrangement joins TRBV20-1 to TRBJ1-4; D is undetermined. The DNA of the CDR3 is TGCAGTGCTATGACGGGTGAAAAACTGTTTTTT. Translating gives CSAMTGEKLFF.